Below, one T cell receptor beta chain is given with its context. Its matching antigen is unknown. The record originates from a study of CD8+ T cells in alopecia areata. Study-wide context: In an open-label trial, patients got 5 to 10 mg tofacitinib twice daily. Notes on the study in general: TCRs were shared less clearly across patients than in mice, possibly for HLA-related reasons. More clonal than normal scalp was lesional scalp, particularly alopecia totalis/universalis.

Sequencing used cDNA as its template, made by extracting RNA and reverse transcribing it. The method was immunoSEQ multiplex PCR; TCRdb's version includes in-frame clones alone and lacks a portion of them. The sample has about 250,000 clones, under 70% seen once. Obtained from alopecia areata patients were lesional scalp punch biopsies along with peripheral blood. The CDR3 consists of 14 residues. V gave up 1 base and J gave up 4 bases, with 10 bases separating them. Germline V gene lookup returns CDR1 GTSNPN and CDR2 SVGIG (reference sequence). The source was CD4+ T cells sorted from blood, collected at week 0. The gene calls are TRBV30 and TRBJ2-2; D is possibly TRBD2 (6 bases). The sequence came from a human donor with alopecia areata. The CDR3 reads CAWSADGSTGELFF. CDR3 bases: TGTGCCTGGAGTGCGGACGGGAGCACCGGGGAGCTGTTTTTT.